This T cell receptor beta chain derives from a study of regulatory T cells in long-lasting Graves disease. For the study at large: Graves' patients diagnosed newly had used antithyroid drugs under 3 months.

Construction of TCR beta libraries relied on iRepertoire HTBI primers and on Arm-PCR targeting CDR3 regions. MiXCR, applied by TCRdb to the multiplex PCR reads, yields one record per CDR3 protein. Seen here are 450,000 to 650,000 distinct CDR3 sequences, about 16% observed once, and the top ten hold 20% to 25%. Sample time point: newly diagnosed GD, antithyroid drugs for less than 3 months. Making the TCR library involved RNA that had been extracted from PBMCs. The same specimen was also included in a second study, on T cells in Graves' hyperthyroidism and ophthalmopathy. As that report states: RT-PCR in the first round (using the HTBI primer set) targeted the TCR CDR3.

The sample in question was peripheral blood mononuclear cells (PBMCs), obtained at new diagnosis, from a patient treated with antithyroid drugs. The TCR was taken from a woman aged 35-65 years with Graves disease.

DNA of the CDR3: TGCAGTGCTAGAAGTCCATCCGGGGAGACCCAGTACTTC. Its translation: CSARSPSGETQYF. V gene TRBV20-1 combines with J gene TRBJ2-5; no reliable D call. V lost 2 bases, J lost 5 bases, and 12 bases lay in between. Germline V lookup: CDR1 DFQATT, CDR2 SNEGSKA (reference sequence). The length of the CDR3 is 13 residues.